These 11 T cell receptor beta chains share one sample of origin, sequenced in a study of blood T cell repertoires in COVID-19. Sequencing was performed with immunoSEQ multiplex PCR; in TCRdb, only in-frame clones are kept and a portion is missing. Of 350,000 to 500,000 clones detected, approximately 91% appear once; the ten largest clones hold approximately 1.3%. Input material: PBMCs or T cells enriched from blood (not recorded which). The receptors were gathered from a young woman who had been exposed to COVID-19.

This clone showed up just a few times. The V and J genes are TRBV6-5 and TRBJ1-1; the D gene is possibly TRBD1 (5 bases). Germline CDR1 and CDR2: MNHEY and SVGAGI. The length of the CDR3 is 14 residues. V was clipped by 2 bases and J by 6 bases, with 13 bases between them. The CDR3 DNA is TGTGCCAGCAGTTACAGCCCCACAGGCCCTGAAGCTTTCTTT. Protein: CASSYSPTGPEAFF.

The chain uses TRBV9 and TRBJ2-3; the match to TRBD2 covers 10 bases. The germline CDR1 and CDR2 sequences are SGDLS and YYNGEE. CDR3 length: 16 residues. V dropped 4 bases and J dropped 0; count of bases not matched to a gene: 5. The CDR3 region is CASSPWTSGSTDTQYF. The CDR3 DNA is TGTGCCAGCAGCCCTTGGACTAGCGGAAGCACAGATACGCAGTATTTT.

The V and J genes are TRBV18 and TRBJ1-3; D gene unclear. V was cut by 2 bases and J by 2 bases, with 4 bases left in between. The CDR3 spans 13 residues. The V gene's germline CDR1 is KGHSH and CDR2 LQKENI. The CDR3 DNA is TGTGCCAGCTCACCAAATACTGGAAACACCATATATTTT. Protein: CASSPNTGNTIYF.

V is TRBV20-1 and J is TRBJ2-5, with a tentative D call TRBD1 (5 bases). The CDR3 is 14 residues long. V lost 3 bases and J 0 bases, leaving 11 bases between the germline ends. Germline CDR1 reads DFQATT; CDR2 reads SNEGSKA (reference sequence). The CDR3 is CSASQGVYQETQYF. CDR3 sequence (DNA): TGCAGTGCTAGTCAAGGGGTGTACCAAGAGACCCAGTACTTC.

The chain is built from TRBV29-1 and TRBJ2-3; TRBD1 matches 7 bases. Unmatched junction bases numbered 7, after V lost 5 bases and J lost 2 bases. CDR3 length: 14 amino acids. The germline CDR1 and CDR2 sequences are SQVTM and ANQGSEA. The CDR3 sequence: CSVPRDRPTDTQYF. For the CDR3, the DNA is TGCAGCGTTCCCCGGGACAGACCCACAGATACGCAGTATTTT.

J is TRBJ1-1 and V is TRBV12-5, with D uncertain. Germline V gene data show CDR1 as LGHNT and CDR2 as FRNRAP. The V end lost 6 bases, the J end lost 1 base, and 9 bases lay between the germline ends. This CDR3 has 13 residues. DNA for the CDR3: TGTGCTAGTGGAATGACTGGGAACACTGAAGCTTTCTTT. Encoded protein: CASGMTGNTEAFF.

The chain couples TRBV24-1 to TRBJ2-1; D may be TRBD2 (7 bases). The germline V and J ends were trimmed by 3 bases and 0 bases, with 20 bases remaining between them. The CDR3 is made up of 19 amino acids. The germline gives CDR1 KGHDR, CDR2 SFDVKD. CDR3 sequence reads: CATSDLQGGGVSSYNEQFF. The DNA of the CDR3 is TGTGCCACCAGTGATCTACAGGGTGGGGGGGTGAGCTCCTACAATGAGCAGTTCTTC.

The chain uses TRBV30 and TRBJ2-5; D is possibly TRBD2 (5 bases). This CDR3 is built from 14 residues. The germline gives CDR1 GTSNPN, CDR2 SVGIG (reference sequence). V was trimmed by 0 bases and J by 5 bases, leaving 13 bases between them. As DNA, the CDR3 is TGTGCCTGGAGTGTACTGGAACGCGGGGAGACCCAGTACTTC. Protein: CAWSVLERGETQYF.

This clone has a handful of counts. The CDR3 loop is CASSPQEGTEAFF. The CDR3 DNA reads as TGCGCCAGCAGCCCCCAGGAGGGCACTGAAGCTTTCTTT. The chain employs TRBV5-1 and TRBJ1-1, with unresolved D. The CDR3 loop spans 13 amino acids. V was trimmed by 4 bases and J by 4 bases, leaving 11 bases between them. From germline, CDR1 is SGHRS and CDR2 YFSETQ.

The chain recombines TRBV14 with TRBJ2-7, with D possibly TRBD1 on 6 matching bases. CDR1 SGHDN and CDR2 FVKESK come from the germline V gene. Trimming shortened V by 6 bases and J by 2 bases, and 11 bases separated the two germline ends. The CDR3 extends over 13 amino acids. The CDR3 coding sequence is TGTGCCAGCAGAAACACAGGGACCTACGAGCAGTACTTC. It yields the protein CASRNTGTYEQYF.

This chain uses TRBV5-6 with TRBJ1-1; D possibly corresponds to TRBD1 (5 bases). This CDR3 has 13 amino acids. Germline values: CDR1 SGHDT, CDR2 YYEEEE. Trimming removed 4 bases from V and 1 base from J, with 8 bases in between. The CDR3: CASSPTGNTEAFF. The CDR3 nucleotides are TGTGCCAGCAGCCCCACAGGGAACACTGAAGCTTTCTTT. Combining the CDR3 with reference TRBV5-6 and TRBJ1-1 gives the whole variable domain DAGVTQSPTHLIKTRGQQVTLRCSPKSGHDTVSWYQQALGQGPQFIFQYYEEEERQRGNFPDRFSGHQFPNYSSELNVNALLLGDSALYLCASSPTGNTEAFFGQGTRLTVV.